Listed here are 16 T cell receptor beta chains from one sample, sequenced in a study of PD-L1 blockade in urothelial cancer. Sequenced by immunoSEQ multiplex PCR; TCRdb stores in-frame clones only, minus some. The sample yields about 120,000 clones, around 88% seen once. As for time point: peripheral blood 6 weeks after treatment start. This sample comprised PBMCs, obtained around atezolizumab (anti-PD-L1) treatment. The receptors come from a man aged 45 to 65 with urothelial cancer.

The chain couples TRBV28 to TRBJ2-7, with TRBD1 matching over 7 bases. V trimming: 7 bases; J trimming: 0 bases; junction bases outside the gene matches: 9. Germline V gene data show CDR1 as MDHEN and CDR2 as SYDVKM. There are 15 residues in the CDR3. The CDR3 sequence is CASKKTGAASYEQYF. For the CDR3, the DNA is TGTGCCAGCAAGAAAACAGGGGCGGCCTCCTACGAGCAGTACTTC.

V and J are TRBV19 and TRBJ2-2, with 10 bases lining up with TRBD2. CDR1 and CDR2 (germline): LNHDA, SQIVND (reference sequence). With V trimmed by 5 bases and J by 6 bases, 6 bases remained unmatched. The CDR3 contains 15 residues. The chain's CDR3 is CASSLLAGISGELFF. The CDR3 DNA reads TGTGCCAGTAGTCTACTAGCGGGAATCTCCGGGGAGCTGTTTTTT. The variable domain in full, with the rest retrieved from reference TRBV19 and TRBJ2-2, is DGGITQSPKYLFRKEGQNVTLSCEQNLNHDAMYWYRQDPGQGLRLIYYSQIVNDFQKGDIAEGYSVSREKKESFPLTVTSAQKNPTAFYLCASSLLAGISGELFFGEGSRLTVL.

This clone occurred a few times. The chain couples TRBV13 to TRBJ2-7, with 8 bases lining up with TRBD2. Germline V gene lookup returns CDR1 PRHDT and CDR2 FYEKMQ (reference sequence). The CDR3 totals 15 residues. The V gene end was trimmed by 3 bases and the J gene end by 2 bases; junction bases not matched to a gene: 6. CDR3 sequence (DNA): TGTGCCAGCAGCTTTTTCACTAGCGGACCCTACGAGCAGTACTTC. It encodes CASSFFTSGPYEQYF.

CDR3 in DNA: TGTGCCAGCAGCTCAAATGCCGGGACAGGCTCTTACGAGCAGTACTTC. Translated: CASSSNAGTGSYEQYF. This chain uses TRBV7-2 with TRBJ2-7, with 8 bases fitting TRBD1. The junction had 12 bases not matched to a gene; V was cut back by 4 bases and J by 4 bases. Germline values: CDR1 SGHTA, CDR2 FQGNSA. The CDR3 is 16 amino acids.

The V call is TRBV7-8, the J call TRBJ2-5, with 15 bases fitting TRBD2. The germline CDR1 and CDR2 sequences are SGHVS and FQNEAQ. Losses at the gene ends were 5 bases for V and 5 bases for J; bases not matched to a gene: 9. The CDR3 has 17 amino acids. CDR3 coding DNA: TGTGCCAGCAGCCCACGGGGGACTAGCGGGAGGTCGGAGACCCAGTACTTC. It is translated as CASSPRGTSGRSETQYF.

This chain uses TRBV7-2 with TRBJ2-3; 11 bases agree with TRBD2. Germline loops: CDR1 SGHTA, CDR2 FQGNSA. The CDR3 sequence is 16 residues long. V trimming: 1 base; J trimming: 1 base; junction bases outside the gene matches: 1. The CDR3 DNA is TGTGCCAGCAGCTTAGGGGGACTAGCGGGCACAGATACGCAGTATTTT. Translated: CASSLGGLAGTDTQYF.

This clone was observed a handful of times. The chain recombines TRBV6-1 with TRBJ2-7, with 7 bases identical to TRBD2. The CDR3 consists of 13 residues. From germline, CDR1 is MNHNS and CDR2 SASEGT. V was pared by 11 bases and J by 3 bases, with 10 bases of the junction left unmatched. The CDR3: CASQGSGGYEQYF. CDR3 bases: TGTGCCTCCCAGGGCTCGGGAGGCTACGAGCAGTACTTC.

CDR3 loop: CASSQAGGAAYNEQFF. CDR3 coding DNA: TGCGCCAGCAGCCAAGCGGGAGGGGCGGCTTACAATGAGCAGTTCTTC. The chain employs TRBV5-1 and TRBJ2-1, with 10 bases lining up with TRBD2. The CDR3 runs to 16 residues. J was trimmed by 4 bases and V by 4 bases; bases with no gene match: 8. Germline CDR1 and CDR2: SGHRS and YFSETQ. Full variable domain (outside the CDR3, taken from reference TRBV5-1 and TRBJ2-1): KAGVTQTPRYLIKTRGQQVTLSCSPISGHRSVSWYQQTPGQGLQFLFEYFSETQRNKGNFPGRFSGRQFSNSRSEMNVSTLELGDSALYLCASSQAGGAAYNEQFFGPGTRLTVL.

J is TRBJ2-3 and V is TRBV15; tentative D call: TRBD2 (5 bases). Per the germline V gene, CDR1 is LNHNV and CDR2 is YYDKDF (reference sequence). V gave up 1 base and J gave up 0 bases, with 5 bases separating them. The CDR3 has 14 amino acids. The CDR3 sequence is CATSRAGSTDTQYF. The CDR3 nucleotides read TGTGCCACCAGCAGAGCGGGGAGCACAGATACGCAGTATTTT.

Comment on this clone: Other DNA sequences in the same sample also yield this CDR3. The CDR3 region is CASSPTGGNTEAFF. For the CDR3, the DNA is TGTGCCAGCAGCCCCACGGGGGGGAACACTGAAGCTTTCTTT. The J gene is TRBJ1-1, the V gene TRBV7-9; D might be TRBD1 (5 bases). The CDR3 is made up of 14 amino acids. The V end lost 5 bases, the J end lost 1 base, and 11 bases lay between the germline ends. CDR1 is SEHNR, CDR2 FQNEAQ, per germline (reference sequence).

This sequence joins TRBV2 and TRBJ2-5, with D possibly TRBD1 on 7 matching bases. Germline CDR1 reads SNHLY; CDR2 reads FYNNEI. The CDR3 is 14 amino acids. The V end lost 4 bases, the J end lost 4 bases, and 13 bases lay between the germline ends. CDR3 bases: TGTGCCAGCAGTGCTGGCAGGGGGGCAGAGACCCAGTACTTC. It translates to CASSAGRGAETQYF.

The V gene is TRBV7-9, the J gene TRBJ2-2, with TRBD1 identical over 7 bases. The V segment lost 7 bases and the J segment 7 bases; nucleotides outside the gene matches: 12. Germline V gene data show CDR1 as SEHNR and CDR2 as FQNEAQ (reference sequence). The CDR3 is 15 residues long. The CDR3 sequence is CASIRQGPRGGELFF. In DNA, the CDR3 is TGTGCCAGCATCCGACAGGGACCAAGGGGCGGGGAGCTGTTTTTT.

The chain couples TRBV12-5 to TRBJ2-1; possibly TRBD2 for D (7 bases). Trimming stripped 7 bases from V and 6 bases from J, with 22 bases between. CDR1 and CDR2 (germline): LGHNT, FRNRAP. The CDR3 length is 16 residues. The chain's CDR3 is CASALGAGEFVNEQFF. The CDR3 DNA reads TGTGCTAGTGCCCTGGGGGCGGGAGAATTTGTCAATGAGCAGTTCTTC.

The gene calls are TRBV30 and TRBJ1-2, with a possible D match to TRBD1 (5 bases). CDR3 length equals 13 residues. V was clipped by 0 bases and J by 5 bases, with 10 bases between them. The germline CDR1 and CDR2 sequences are GTSNPN and SVGIG (reference sequence). The CDR3 reads CAWSVLEGYGYTF. The CDR3 DNA reads TGTGCCTGGAGTGTACTGGAGGGGTATGGCTACACCTTC.

This rearrangement joins TRBV28 to TRBJ2-7; 9 bases fit TRBD1. Per germline, CDR1 MDHEN and CDR2 SYDVKM. Trimming cost V 5 bases and J 4 bases; bases outside gene matches: 9. This CDR3 has 15 amino acids. The CDR3 reads CASSPTGGLVYEQYF. The CDR3 DNA is TGTGCCAGCAGTCCCACAGGGGGCCTAGTTTACGAGCAGTACTTC.

The V call is TRBV5-4, the J call TRBJ1-2; D remains ambiguous. The germline V gene encodes CDR1 SGHNT and CDR2 YYREEE (reference sequence). The CDR3 is 12 amino acids. Trimming shortened V by 4 bases and J by 12 bases, and 16 bases separated the two germline ends. CDR3 DNA sequence: TGTGCCAGCAGCCTCGGGAGGCTTGGAGACACCTTC. As protein: CASSLGRLGDTF.